This T cell receptor (beta chain) was documented in a study of T-cell memory formation after mild COVID-19. Study details: The study found TCR clusters largely donor specific. Findings and limits, study-wide: Clones that shrank (day 15 to 85) were balanced CD4/CD8, whereas later expanders leaned CD4+.

As concerns this clonotype: Its specificity is unknown.

Each CDR3 protein gets one entry after TCRdb re-called the 5' RACE reads with MiXCR. The table has under 700,000 distinct CDR3 sequences, around 20% seen once. The CDR3 contains 13 residues. Trimming took off 5 bases at V and 1 base at J, with 11 bases between the two ends. CDR1 and CDR2 from the germline V gene are SQVTM and ANQGSEA. This sequence joins TRBV29-1 and TRBJ1-1, with D possibly being TRBD1 (6 bases). The sequence was collected from an adult woman who had mild COVID-19 (a few samples of this study predate the infection). Cell type and time point are not known. Material for sequencing was PBMCs or a T cell subset sorted from them (not recorded which). CDR3 loop: CSVPSRGNTEAFF. The DNA of the CDR3 is TGCAGCGTTCCGTCCAGGGGGAACACTGAAGCTTTCTTT.